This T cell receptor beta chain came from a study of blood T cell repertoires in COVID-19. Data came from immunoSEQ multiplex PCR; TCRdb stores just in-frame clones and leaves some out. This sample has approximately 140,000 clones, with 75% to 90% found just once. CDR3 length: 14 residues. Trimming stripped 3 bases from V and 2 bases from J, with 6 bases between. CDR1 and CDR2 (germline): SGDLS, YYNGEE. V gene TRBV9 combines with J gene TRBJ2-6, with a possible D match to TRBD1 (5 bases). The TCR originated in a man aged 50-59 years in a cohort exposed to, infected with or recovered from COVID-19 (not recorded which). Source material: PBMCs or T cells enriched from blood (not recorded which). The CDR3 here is CASSEGAGANVLTF. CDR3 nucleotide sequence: TGTGCCAGCAGCGAAGGGGCTGGGGCCAACGTCCTGACTTTC.